A selection of T cell receptor beta chains follows, all from one sample in a study of patients and donors after allogeneic stem cell transplantation. Each CDR3 protein gets one entry after TCRdb re-called the RT-PCR reads with MiXCR. In the table there are 900,000 to 1,000,000 distinct CDR3 sequences, approximately 19% of which are singletons. The sequenced sample consisted of blood, either unsorted or a sorted T cell fraction (not recorded which). These receptor sequences come from a human donor who was either an allogeneic HSCT recipient or a stem cell or donor lymphocyte infusion donor (not recorded which). It is not recorded whose cells these are; they may come from a transplant donor. CDR3s include the opening cysteine and the closing phenylalanine or tryptophan. A D gene is named only where the DNA matches it firmly. Only part of the rows carry a size: once, few, many, or a class if the clone is expanded.

DNA: TGTGCCAGCAGGGGGGGCCCCGCCGGGTACGAGCAGTACTTC
CDR3: CASRGGPAGYEQYF
V: TRBV7-9
D: NA
size: NA
J: TRBJ2-7
length: 14

DNA: TGTGCCAGCAGCTTACTAGCGGATAACACCGGGGAGCTGTTTTTT
CDR3: CASSLLADNTGELFF
V: TRBV5-6
D: TRBD2
size: NA
J: TRBJ2-2
length: 15

DNA: TGTGCCAGCAGCGTAGGAGGGACCAGTGGCTACACCTTC
CDR3: CASSVGGTSGYTF
V: TRBV9
D: NA
size: few
J: TRBJ1-2
length: 13

DNA: TGTGCTAGTGGTTTGGGGAGTGGCCCAGATACGCAGTATTTT
CDR3: CASGLGSGPDTQYF
V: TRBV12-5
D: NA
size: few
J: TRBJ2-3
length: 14

DNA: TGCAGCGTTGGGGAGACAGGGTTTTTAGATACGCAGTATTTT
CDR3: CSVGETGFLDTQYF
V: TRBV29-1
D: TRBD1
size: few
J: TRBJ2-3
length: 14

DNA: TGCAGCGTTAAGGGGGGGATTCAGTACTTC
CDR3: CSVKGGIQYF
V: TRBV29-1
D: NA
size: NA
J: TRBJ2-4
length: 10

DNA: TGCAGCGTTGAAGTAGGGGAGGGCCCCGGGGAGCTGTTTTTT
CDR3: CSVEVGEGPGELFF
V: TRBV29-1
D: TRBD2
size: NA
J: TRBJ2-2
length: 14

DNA: TGTGCCAGTCGGGGCCGAGAAGCTTTCTTT
CDR3: CASRGREAFF
V: TRBV6-5
D: NA
size: few
J: TRBJ1-1
length: 10

DNA: TGTGCCAGCAGTCAAGGACTGATGAACACTGAAGCTTTCTTT
CDR3: CASSQGLMNTEAFF
V: TRBV6-1
D: NA
size: few
J: TRBJ1-1
length: 14

DNA: TGTGCCAGCATTATAAGCAACACCGGGGAGCTGTTTTTT
CDR3: CASIISNTGELFF
V: TRBV6-2/TRBV6-3
D: NA
size: NA
J: TRBJ2-2
length: 13

DNA: TGTGCCAGCAGTCCGAGCGGGGGGGCTTATATTGGCGGGGAGCTGTTTTTT
CDR3: CASSPSGGAYIGGELFF
V: TRBV12-3/TRBV12-4
D: TRBD2
size: NA
J: TRBJ2-2
length: 17

DNA: TGTGCCAGTAGCCCTGACAGGGGGCCGTTCGGCACAGATACGCAGTATTTT
CDR3: CASSPDRGPFGTDTQYF
V: TRBV19
D: TRBD1
size: NA
J: TRBJ2-3
length: 17

DNA: TGTGCCAGCAGCCCCGGGACCCAACCCGAGGAGACCCAGTACTTC
CDR3: CASSPGTQPEETQYF
V: TRBV27
D: NA
size: once
J: TRBJ2-5
length: 15

DNA: TGTGCCAGTGAGGCAGGTTGGGATAATTCACCCCTCCACTTT
CDR3: CASEAGWDNSPLHF
V: TRBV19
D: NA
size: many
J: TRBJ1-6
length: 14

DNA: TGCAGTGCTAGAGAATTAGGGACAGATGAAAAACTGTTTTTT
CDR3: CSARELGTDEKLFF
V: TRBV20-1
D: TRBD1
size: NA
J: TRBJ1-4
length: 14

DNA: TGCAGTGCTAGAAAACAGGGGACTGAAGCTTTCTTT
CDR3: CSARKQGTEAFF
V: TRBV20-1
D: TRBD1
size: few
J: TRBJ1-1
length: 12

DNA: TGCAGCGTTGAAGGTGGTAGCGGGGGATGGACCGTCACAGATACGCAGTATTTT
CDR3: CSVEGGSGGWTVTDTQYF
V: TRBV29-1
D: TRBD2
size: few
J: TRBJ2-3
length: 18

DNA: TGTGCCAGCAGCTTACTATCTGGCTCCTACGAGCAGTACTTC
CDR3: CASSLLSGSYEQYF
V: TRBV7-8
D: NA
size: few
J: TRBJ2-7
length: 14

DNA: TGCAGTGCTTTTACCGGGCCCTACTACACTGAAGCTTTCTTT
CDR3: CSAFTGPYYTEAFF
V: TRBV20-1
D: NA
size: few
J: TRBJ1-1
length: 14

DNA: TGCAGCGTCCCCTCAGGGATTTGGGATGGCTACACCTTC
CDR3: CSVPSGIWDGYTF
V: TRBV29-1
D: NA
size: NA
J: TRBJ1-2
length: 13

DNA: TGTGCCAGCAGCCCCTCAATTCGGGAGAAAGAGACCCAGTACTTC
CDR3: CASSPSIREKETQYF
V: TRBV9
D: NA
size: few
J: TRBJ2-5
length: 15

DNA: TGCAGTGCTAGCGGGACGGTGGAAGAATCCTACGAGCAGTACTTC
CDR3: CSASGTVEESYEQYF
V: TRBV20-1
D: NA
size: few
J: TRBJ2-7
length: 15

DNA: TGTGCCAGCAGCTTCGGGGGGAGCCCTGAAGTTTTCTTT
CDR3: CASSFGGSPEVFF
V: TRBV5-6
D: NA
size: few
J: TRBJ1-1
length: 13

DNA: TGCAGTGCTGGTTACTGGGGAGCGTCCTACGAGCAGTACTTC
CDR3: CSAGYWGASYEQYF
V: TRBV20-1
D: NA
size: NA
J: TRBJ2-7
length: 14

DNA: TGTGCCTGGAGTGCCGGATCGCCCTACGAGCAGTACTTC
CDR3: CAWSAGSPYEQYF
V: TRBV30
D: NA
size: NA
J: TRBJ2-7
length: 13

DNA: TGTGCCAGCAGCCGGACGGGACGGGGAGAGGAGACCCAGTACTTC
CDR3: CASSRTGRGEETQYF
V: TRBV7-8
D: NA
size: NA
J: TRBJ2-5
length: 15

DNA: TGTGCCTGGATTCCGGGACACGTACAAGAGACCCAGTACTTC
CDR3: CAWIPGHVQETQYF
V: TRBV30
D: NA
size: few
J: TRBJ2-5
length: 14

DNA: TGTGCCAGCACCCTCGGGGCCTCTGGCGAGCAGTACTTC
CDR3: CASTLGASGEQYF
V: TRBV6-6
D: NA
size: NA
J: TRBJ2-7
length: 13

DNA: TGTGCCAGCACCTGGGGGAGCTCTGGAAACACCATATATTTT
CDR3: CASTWGSSGNTIYF
V: TRBV12-3/TRBV12-4
D: NA
size: few
J: TRBJ1-3
length: 14

DNA: TGTGCCAGCAGTGAAGATACTGGCGCAGTCTACGAGCAGTACTTC
CDR3: CASSEDTGAVYEQYF
V: TRBV2
D: NA
size: few
J: TRBJ2-7
length: 15

DNA: TGCGCCAGCAGCCAGGGACAGATCACTGAAGCTTTCTTT
CDR3: CASSQGQITEAFF
V: TRBV5-1
D: TRBD1
size: NA
J: TRBJ1-1
length: 13

DNA: TGCAGTGCTCCCGTAGCGGGGGGGCCGGGCACCGGGGAGCTGTTTTTT
CDR3: CSAPVAGGPGTGELFF
V: TRBV20-1
D: TRBD2
size: NA
J: TRBJ2-2
length: 16

DNA: TGCGCCAGCAGCGCCTCTTTTCGACAGACCATTGGCTACACCTTC
CDR3: CASSASFRQTIGYTF
V: TRBV5-1
D: NA
size: NA
J: TRBJ1-2
length: 15

DNA: TGTGCCATCACCCTATCACAGGGCCCCTATGGCTACACCTTC
CDR3: CAITLSQGPYGYTF
V: TRBV10-3
D: NA
size: many
J: TRBJ1-2
length: 14

DNA: TGTGCCAGCAGCCAAGATCAACAGGGCGGCAATCAGCCCCAGCATTTT
CDR3: CASSQDQQGGNQPQHF
V: TRBV4-2
D: NA
size: NA
J: TRBJ1-5
length: 16

DNA: TGTGCCAGCAGTCCATCGACGGGACTAGCGGGAGGGGTATACAATGAGCAGTTCTTC
CDR3: CASSPSTGLAGGVYNEQFF
V: TRBV12-3/TRBV12-4
D: TRBD2
size: NA
J: TRBJ2-1
length: 19

DNA: TGTGCCAGCAGTCAAAGAGAGGGGAGAGGTTCTGAAGCTTTCTTT
CDR3: CASSQREGRGSEAFF
V: TRBV27
D: NA
size: NA
J: TRBJ1-1
length: 15

DNA: TGTGCCAGTCGAACAGGGAAGACTGGAAACACCATATATTTT
CDR3: CASRTGKTGNTIYF
V: TRBV19
D: NA
size: NA
J: TRBJ1-3
length: 14